This entry describes one TCR beta chain. This sample is part of a study of T cell responses to AZD1222 COVID-19 vaccine. As for the study in general: Second-dose recipients at about 4 or about 12 weeks were treated as one pooled group.

The V gene's germline CDR1 is SGHVS and CDR2 FNYEAQ. This CDR3 region has 16 residues. The V end was cut by 0 bases, the J end by 2 bases, with 14 bases between. Assay: immunoSEQ multiplex PCR; the TCRdb copy retains only in-frame clones and omits some. There are about 92,000 clones in the sample; about nine tenths occur only once, and about 20% lies in the top ten. The specimen was peripheral blood, collected on day 0 of AZD1222 vaccination. The J gene is TRBJ2-7, the V gene TRBV7-6; D remains unclear. The receptor was isolated from an adult in good health. The CDR3 sequence: CASSLAPRKGTYEQYF. CDR3 bases: TGTGCCAGCAGCTTAGCGCCTAGAAAGGGAACCTACGAGCAGTACTTC.